This entry lists 5 T cell receptor beta chains sequenced from one sample in a study of T cell repertoires in cytomegalovirus infection. One entry per CDR3 protein, called by TCRdb with MiXCR from the reads. The table has approximately 590,000 distinct CDR3 sequences, 40% seen once; the top ten hold roughly 50%. These receptors lack a known antigen. The specimen was cultured PBMCs, collected from culture after CMV antigen stimulation. Receptors originate from a human donor in good health (CMV status not recorded). Some clones in this sample may be carry-over from other donors' samples.

This clonotype was counted once. The gene calls are TRBV5-3 and TRBJ2-2; TRBD2 might be the D (5 bases). TRBV5-3 is labeled an ORF, and its function is uncertain. V gave up 8 bases and J gave up 7 bases, with 15 bases separating them. There are 13 residues in the CDR3. The CDR3 protein is CASSGTGVGELFF. Here the CDR3 DNA reads TGTGCCAGCAGCGGAACGGGCGTCGGGGAGCTGTTTTTT.

The rearrangement joins TRBV5-4 to TRBJ2-2; possibly TRBD2 for D (6 bases). Germline CDR1 is SGHNT and CDR2 is YYREEE (reference sequence). The CDR3 sequence is 15 residues long. Trimming took 5 bases from V and 1 from J, leaving 12 bases between them. DNA of the CDR3: TGTGCCAGCAGTTCGGGACTCGGGAACACCGGGGAGCTGTTTTTT. This sequence encodes CASSSGLGNTGELFF.

The J gene is TRBJ1-3, the V gene TRBV28, with D hard to call. The CDR3 sequence is 12 residues long. The V gene lost 6 bases and the J gene lost 4 bases, with 7 bases spanning the gap. CDR1 is MDHEN, CDR2 SYDVKM, per germline. The CDR3 spells CASRLKGNTIYF. CDR3 coding DNA: TGTGCCAGCAGACTAAAGGGAAACACCATATATTTT.

A few counts support this clonotype. V and J are TRBV12-3 or TRBV12-4 and TRBJ2-1; D possibly corresponds to TRBD1 (6 bases). CDR3 length: 15 amino acids. Between the trimmed V and J ends, which lost 5 bases and 0 bases, there was a span of 11 bases. Written as DNA, the CDR3 is TGTGCCAGCAGTGCCGGGACAAACTCCTACAATGAGCAGTTCTTC. Translated: CASSAGTNSYNEQFF.

As regards this clonotype: One end of the junction does not line up with germline, which may come from a read error. V is TRBV7-2 and J is TRBJ1-4, with 10 bases fitting TRBD1. Germline V lookup: CDR1 SGHTA, CDR2 FQGNSA. The CDR3 sequence is 15 residues long. The CDR3 coding sequence is TGTGCCAGCAGCCGGAGCGGGACAGGGGAGGAAAAACTGATTTTT. Its translation: CASSRSGTGEEKLIF.